These 19 T cell receptor beta chains were all obtained from the same sample, sequenced in a study of blood T cell repertoires in COVID-19. Here immunoSEQ multiplex PCR was the method, and the copy in TCRdb shows in-frame clones only, minus some. The sample records roughly 240,000 clones, over 65% being singletons. Sequencing was performed on peripheral blood. The receptors come from a man between 60 and 75 years old who had recovered from COVID-19.

The chain is built from TRBV5-8 and TRBJ1-5; the D gene is possibly TRBD1 (5 bases). The V gene lost 2 bases and the J gene lost 5 bases, with 8 bases spanning the gap. Per germline, CDR1 SGHTS and CDR2 YDEGEE. This CDR3 contains 13 residues. The CDR3 region is CASSFDSDQPQHF. The CDR3 DNA reads TGTGCCAGCAGCTTTGACAGCGATCAGCCCCAGCATTTT.

The V and J genes are TRBV19 and TRBJ2-2; 7 nucleotides match TRBD1. The CDR3 loop spans 16 amino acids. The V gene's germline CDR1 is LNHDA and CDR2 SQIVND (reference sequence). V lost 4 bases, J lost 7 bases, and 12 bases stayed unmatched. The CDR3 bases are TGTGCCAGTAGTACCGGGGACAGAATTAAGGGCGGGGAGCTGTTTTTT. This translates into CASSTGDRIKGGELFF.

The V call is TRBV7-8, the J call TRBJ2-1, with TRBD1 as a possible D gene (7 bases). Germline lookup yields CDR1 SGHVS and CDR2 FQNEAQ. Trimming took off 6 bases at V and 4 bases at J, with 16 bases between the two ends. The CDR3 spans 15 residues. CDR3 nucleotides: TGTGCCAGCAGGCCGGGAGCCAGGGGGTACAATGAGCAGTTCTTC. Translation gives CASRPGARGYNEQFF.

V gene TRBV4-2 combines with J gene TRBJ1-5; 7 bases are shared with TRBD1. CDR3 length: 15 residues. Germline lookup yields CDR1 LGHNA and CDR2 YNFKEQ. V was clipped by 1 base and J by 2 bases; unmatched bases: 2. The CDR3 DNA is TGTGCCAGCAGCCAAGGACAGGGTGGCAATCAGCCCCAGCATTTT. Translation: CASSQGQGGNQPQHF.

The genes are TRBV3-1 (or the pseudogene TRBV3-2) and TRBJ1-2; D not certain. CDR1 is LGHDT and CDR2 is YNNKEL in the germline V gene (reference sequence). V gave up 4 bases and J gave up 0 bases, with 6 bases separating them. The CDR3 spans 13 residues. The CDR3 DNA reads as TGTGCCAGCAGCCCCGGGGCTAACTATGGCTACACCTTC. This gives the protein CASSPGANYGYTF.

The chain is built from TRBV5-1 and TRBJ2-1; 12 positions agree with TRBD1. The CDR3 is 15 residues long. With V trimmed by 4 bases and J by 4 bases, 3 bases remained unmatched. The germline V gene has CDR1 SGHRS and CDR2 YFSETQ. The CDR3 loop reads CASSGTGGSYNEQFF. The CDR3 DNA reads TGCGCCAGCAGCGGGACAGGGGGCTCTTACAATGAGCAGTTCTTC.

The V gene is TRBV4-1, the J gene TRBJ2-7, with D perhaps TRBD1 (5 bases). CDR1 MGHRA and CDR2 YSYEKL come from the germline V gene. The V gene lost 4 bases and the J gene lost 7 bases, with 17 bases spanning the gap. This CDR3 contains 14 residues. CDR3 in amino acids: CASSLQDGLREQYF. The DNA for the CDR3 is TGCGCCAGCAGCCTACAGGACGGGCTCAGGGAGCAGTACTTC.

The chain is built from TRBV20-1 and TRBJ2-1; D is uncertain. The CDR3 is 15 amino acids. The V end was cut by 3 bases, the J end by 7 bases, with 19 bases between. CDR1 DFQATT and CDR2 SNEGSKA come from the germline V gene (reference sequence). The CDR3 here is CSASFIPKNKNEQFF. CDR3 in DNA: TGCAGTGCTAGTTTTATCCCGAAAAACAAGAATGAGCAGTTCTTC.

The V call is TRBV25-1, the J call TRBJ1-3; TRBD1 matches 7 bases. The germline CDR1 and CDR2 sequences are MGHDK and SYGVNS. After removal of 0 bases from V and 0 bases from J, the junction contained 2 bases not matched to a gene. The CDR3 length is 16 residues. CDR3 protein: CASSEYDRDSGNTIYF. The DNA for the CDR3 is TGTGCCAGCAGTGAATATGACAGGGACTCTGGAAACACCATATATTTT. The variable domain in full, completed from reference TRBV25-1 and TRBJ1-3, reads EADIYQTPRYLVIGTGKKITLECSQTMGHDKMYWYQQDPGMELHLIHYSYGVNSTEKGDLSSESTVSRIRTEHFPLTLESARPSHTSQYLCASSEYDRDSGNTIYFGEGSWLTVV.

This clone has a handful of counts. The rearrangement links TRBV5-1 to TRBJ1-1; TRBD1 aligns across 10 bases. Per germline, CDR1 SGHRS and CDR2 YFSETQ. V was clipped by 0 bases and J by 5 bases; unmatched bases: 10. The CDR3 extends over 17 amino acids. The CDR3 nucleotides read TGCGCCAGCAGCTTGGAGGTGACAGGGGGCCGGGGAACTGAAGCTTTCTTT. This gives the protein CASSLEVTGGRGTEAFF.

V usage is TRBV6-5 and J usage is TRBJ1-5; 7 positions match TRBD1. Germline CDR1 and CDR2: MNHEY and SVGAGI. This CDR3 spans 15 amino acids. V lost 6 bases and J lost 5; bases outside the gene matches: 10. The CDR3 region is CASSRTYRGDQPQHF. Here the CDR3 DNA reads TGTGCCAGCAGCAGAACCTACAGGGGTGATCAGCCCCAGCATTTT.

This chain joins TRBV7-9 and TRBJ1-1; 8 bases line up with TRBD1. Trimming took 5 bases from V and 0 from J; bases not matched to a gene: 2. The V gene's germline CDR1 is SEHNR and CDR2 FQNEAQ (reference sequence). The CDR3 extends over 14 amino acids. CDR3 nucleotides: TGTGCCAGCAGCCCGACAGGGGTGAACACTGAAGCTTTCTTT. Translating gives CASSPTGVNTEAFF.

The CDR3: CASSLSRGQETQYF. As DNA, the CDR3 is TGTGCCAGCAGCTTAAGTCGGGGACAAGAGACCCAGTACTTC. The chain recombines TRBV13 with TRBJ2-5; weak D call: TRBD2 (5 bases). Germline CDR1 is PRHDT and CDR2 is FYEKMQ (reference sequence). The CDR3 spans 14 residues. V gave up 2 bases and J gave up 2 bases, with 9 bases separating them.

The rearrangement joins TRBV6-5 to TRBJ2-7; 13 bases agree with TRBD2. The germline gives CDR1 MNHEY, CDR2 SVGAGI. The V segment lost 8 bases and the J segment 1 base; nucleotides outside the gene matches: 5. The CDR3 totals 15 residues. In nucleotides, the CDR3 is TGTGCCAGCGGACTAGCGGGAGTGTCTTCCTACGAGCAGTACTTC. This sequence encodes CASGLAGVSSYEQYF.

The chain combines TRBV13 with TRBJ1-1; no definite D call. Germline assignment: CDR1 PRHDT and CDR2 FYEKMQ (reference sequence). The CDR3 is 11 residues long. Deletions cut 7 bases from V and 4 bases from J, with 7 bases between. The CDR3, as DNA: TGTGCCAGCACCTCGGTCACTGAAGCTTTCTTT. Translated: CASTSVTEAFF.

This chain uses TRBV5-1 with TRBJ1-1; weak D call: TRBD1 (6 bases). Per the germline V gene, CDR1 is SGHRS and CDR2 is YFSETQ. V shed 4 bases and J shed 0 bases, with 13 bases lying between them. The CDR3 length is 15 residues. CDR3 in DNA: TGCGCCAGCAGCCCGCGGACAGCTATGAACACTGAAGCTTTCTTT. This gives the protein CASSPRTAMNTEAFF.

The chain links TRBV19 to TRBJ1-6; TRBD1 agrees at 7 bases. The CDR3 loop spans 17 amino acids. Germline V gene sequence: CDR1 LNHDA, CDR2 SQIVND (reference sequence). V lost 5 bases, J lost 0 bases, and 7 bases stayed unmatched. Written as DNA, the CDR3 is TGTGCCAGTAGTGATCTCGACAGGGCCTCCTATAATTCACCCCTCCACTTT. This codes for CASSDLDRASYNSPLHF.

The genes are TRBV5-1 and TRBJ1-2, with 9 bases identical to TRBD1. Trimming at V came to 2 bases and at J to 5 bases, leaving 7 bases not matched to a gene. The germline V gene encodes CDR1 SGHRS and CDR2 YFSETQ. This CDR3 comprises 15 residues. The DNA of the CDR3 is TGCGCCAGCAGCTTCGGGACAGGGACGGGGTATGGCTACACCTTC. Translated, it gives CASSFGTGTGYGYTF. The full variable domain, rest sourced from reference TRBV5-1 and TRBJ1-2, is KAGVTQTPRYLIKTRGQQVTLSCSPISGHRSVSWYQQTPGQGLQFLFEYFSETQRNKGNFPGRFSGRQFSNSRSEMNVSTLELGDSALYLCASSFGTGTGYGYTFGSGTRLTVV.

The rearrangement links TRBV28 to TRBJ1-5, with D perhaps TRBD1 (6 bases). V lost 5 bases and J 4 bases, leaving 12 bases between the germline ends. The V gene's germline CDR1 is MDHEN and CDR2 SYDVKM. CDR3 size: 14 residues. The CDR3: CASSPPRGNQPQHF. DNA for the CDR3: TGTGCCAGCAGTCCCCCCAGGGGTAATCAGCCCCAGCATTTT.